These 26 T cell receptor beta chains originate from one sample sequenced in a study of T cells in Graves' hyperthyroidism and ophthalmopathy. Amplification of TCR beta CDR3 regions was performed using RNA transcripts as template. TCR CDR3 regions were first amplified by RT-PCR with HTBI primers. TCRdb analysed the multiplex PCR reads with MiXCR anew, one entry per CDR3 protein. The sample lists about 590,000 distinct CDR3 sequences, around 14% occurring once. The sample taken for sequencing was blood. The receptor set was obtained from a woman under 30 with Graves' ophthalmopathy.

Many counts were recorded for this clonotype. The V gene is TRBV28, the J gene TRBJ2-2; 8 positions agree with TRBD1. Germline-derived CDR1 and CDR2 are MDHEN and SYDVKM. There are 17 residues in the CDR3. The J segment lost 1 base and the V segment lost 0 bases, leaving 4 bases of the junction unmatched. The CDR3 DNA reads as TGTGCCAGCAGTTTATGGGACGGACAGGGGAACACCGGGGAGCTGTTTTTT. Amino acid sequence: CASSLWDGQGNTGELFF. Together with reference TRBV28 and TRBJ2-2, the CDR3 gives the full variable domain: DVKVTQSSRYLVKRTGEKVFLECVQDMDHENMFWYRQDPGLGLRLIYFSYDVKMKEKGDIPEGYSVSREKKERFSLILESASTNQTSMYLCASSLWDGQGNTGELFFGEGSRLTVL.

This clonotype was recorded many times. The chain's CDR3 is CASSQDMVAGSNTGELFF. CDR3 DNA: TGCGCCAGCAGCCAAGATATGGTAGCGGGATCGAACACCGGGGAGCTGTTTTTT. The rearrangement links TRBV4-3 to TRBJ2-2, with TRBD2 matching 8 bases. With V trimmed by 0 bases and J by 0 bases, 6 bases remained unmatched. The CDR3 covers 18 residues. The V gene's germline CDR1 is LGHNA and CDR2 YSLEER.

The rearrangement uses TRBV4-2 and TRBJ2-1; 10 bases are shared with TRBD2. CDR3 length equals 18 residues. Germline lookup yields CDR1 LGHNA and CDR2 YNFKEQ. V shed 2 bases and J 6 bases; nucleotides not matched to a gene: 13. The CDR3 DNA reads TGTGCCAGCAGCCAATCTAGCGGGAGCGCGTCTTGGAGCAATGAGCAGTTCTTC. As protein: CASSQSSGSASWSNEQFF.

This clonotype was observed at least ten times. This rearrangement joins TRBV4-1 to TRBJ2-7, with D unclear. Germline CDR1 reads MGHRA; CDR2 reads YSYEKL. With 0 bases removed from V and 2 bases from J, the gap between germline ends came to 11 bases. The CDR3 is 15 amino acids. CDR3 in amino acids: CASSQEAYSTYEQYF. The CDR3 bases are TGCGCCAGCAGCCAAGAGGCATACTCCACCTACGAGCAGTACTTC.

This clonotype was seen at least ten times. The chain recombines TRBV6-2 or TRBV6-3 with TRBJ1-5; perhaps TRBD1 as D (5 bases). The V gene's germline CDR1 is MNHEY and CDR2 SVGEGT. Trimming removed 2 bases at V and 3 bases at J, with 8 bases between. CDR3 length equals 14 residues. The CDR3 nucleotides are TGTGCCAGCAGTTACGGGGGGTTCAATCAGCCCCAGCATTTT. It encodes CASSYGGFNQPQHF.

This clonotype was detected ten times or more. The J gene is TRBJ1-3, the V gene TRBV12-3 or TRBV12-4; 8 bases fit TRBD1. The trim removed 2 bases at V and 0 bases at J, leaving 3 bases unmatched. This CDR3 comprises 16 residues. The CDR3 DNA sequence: TGTGCCAGCAGTTTAACAGGGGGTCTCTCTGGAAACACCATATATTTT. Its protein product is CASSLTGGLSGNTIYF.

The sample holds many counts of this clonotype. Here the CDR3 DNA reads TGTGCCAGCAGCCCAACCACCAGACAGCCCTATGGCTACACCTTC. This translates into CASSPTTRQPYGYTF. The rearrangement links TRBV7-8 to TRBJ1-2; a possible D gene is TRBD1 (5 bases). This CDR3 has 15 amino acids. Germline V CDR1 and CDR2: SGHVS, FQNEAQ. The V end lost 5 bases, the J end lost 4 bases, and 17 bases lay between the germline ends.

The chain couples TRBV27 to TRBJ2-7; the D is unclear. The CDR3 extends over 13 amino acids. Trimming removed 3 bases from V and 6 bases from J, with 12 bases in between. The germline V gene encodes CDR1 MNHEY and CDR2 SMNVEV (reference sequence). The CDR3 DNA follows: TGTGCCAGCAGTTTTGCAACAGCCGGCGAGCAGTACTTC. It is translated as CASSFATAGEQYF.

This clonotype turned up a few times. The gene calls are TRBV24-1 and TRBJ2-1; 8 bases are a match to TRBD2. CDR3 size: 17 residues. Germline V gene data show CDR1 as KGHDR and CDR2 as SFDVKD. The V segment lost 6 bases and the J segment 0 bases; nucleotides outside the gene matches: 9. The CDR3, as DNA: TGTGCCACCAGTAGGGGAGGACTAGCAGACTCCTACAATGAGCAGTTCTTC. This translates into CATSRGGLADSYNEQFF.

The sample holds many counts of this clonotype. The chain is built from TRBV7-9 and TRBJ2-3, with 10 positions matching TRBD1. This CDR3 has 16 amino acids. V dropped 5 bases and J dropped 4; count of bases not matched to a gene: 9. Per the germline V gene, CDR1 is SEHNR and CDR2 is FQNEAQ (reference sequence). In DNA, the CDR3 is TGTGCCAGCAGCCATGGGGACAGGGGAGGAGCAGATACGCAGTATTTT. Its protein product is CASSHGDRGGADTQYF.

The CDR3 protein is CSVGEAGGYGYTF. DNA for the CDR3: TGCAGCGTTGGTGAGGCAGGCGGCTATGGCTACACCTTC. This sequence joins TRBV29-1 and TRBJ1-2; D is undetermined. This CDR3 has 13 residues. The ends were cut back, 4 bases at V and 4 bases at J, with 13 bases in the middle. Germline values: CDR1 SQVTM, CDR2 ANQGSEA.

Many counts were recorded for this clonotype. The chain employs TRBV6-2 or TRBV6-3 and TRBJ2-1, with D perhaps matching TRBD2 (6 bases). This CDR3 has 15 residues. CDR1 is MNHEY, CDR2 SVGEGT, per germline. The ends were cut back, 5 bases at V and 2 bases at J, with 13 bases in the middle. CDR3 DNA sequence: TGTGCCAGCAGTCAGTCCGGGACTGCCTACAATGAGCAGTTCTTC. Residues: CASSQSGTAYNEQFF.

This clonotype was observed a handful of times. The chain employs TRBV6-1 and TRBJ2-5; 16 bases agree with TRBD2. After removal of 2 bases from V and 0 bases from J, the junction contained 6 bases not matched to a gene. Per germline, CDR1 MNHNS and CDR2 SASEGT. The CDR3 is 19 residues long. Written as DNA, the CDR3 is TGTGCCAGCAGTGAATTAGGTGGGACTAGCGGGAGGGACCAAGAGACCCAGTACTTC. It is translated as CASSELGGTSGRDQETQYF.

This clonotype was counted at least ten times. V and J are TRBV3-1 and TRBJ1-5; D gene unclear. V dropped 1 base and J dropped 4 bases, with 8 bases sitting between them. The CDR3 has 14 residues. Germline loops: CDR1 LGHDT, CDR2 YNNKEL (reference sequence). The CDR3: CASSQGTTNQPQHF. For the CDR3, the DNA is TGTGCCAGCAGCCAAGGGACCACTAATCAGCCCCAGCATTTT. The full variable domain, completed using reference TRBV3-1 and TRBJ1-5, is DTAVSQTPKYLVTQMGNDKSIKCEQNLGHDTMYWYKQDSKKFLKIMFSYNNKELIINETVPNRFSPKSPDKAHLNLHINSLELGDSAVYFCASSQGTTNQPQHFGDGTRLSIL.

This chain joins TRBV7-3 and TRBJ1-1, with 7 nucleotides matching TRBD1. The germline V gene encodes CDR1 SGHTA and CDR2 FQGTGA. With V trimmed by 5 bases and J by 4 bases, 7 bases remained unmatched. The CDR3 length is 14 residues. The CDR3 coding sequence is TGTGCCAGCAGCCCAGGGGGGGGAGCCACTGAAGCTTTCTTT. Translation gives CASSPGGGATEAFF.

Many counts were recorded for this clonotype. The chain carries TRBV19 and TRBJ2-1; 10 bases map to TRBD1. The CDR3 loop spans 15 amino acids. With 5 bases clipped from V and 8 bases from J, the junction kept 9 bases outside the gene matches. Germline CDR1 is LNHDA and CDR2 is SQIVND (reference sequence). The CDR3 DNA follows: TGTGCCAGTAGTGCGGGACAGGGGTTCAGCTATGAGCAGTTCTTC. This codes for CASSAGQGFSYEQFF. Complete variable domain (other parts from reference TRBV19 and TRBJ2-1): DGGITQSPKYLFRKEGQNVTLSCEQNLNHDAMYWYRQDPGQGLRLIYYSQIVNDFQKGDIAEGYSVSREKKESFPLTVTSAQKNPTAFYLCASSAGQGFSYEQFFGPGTRLTVL.

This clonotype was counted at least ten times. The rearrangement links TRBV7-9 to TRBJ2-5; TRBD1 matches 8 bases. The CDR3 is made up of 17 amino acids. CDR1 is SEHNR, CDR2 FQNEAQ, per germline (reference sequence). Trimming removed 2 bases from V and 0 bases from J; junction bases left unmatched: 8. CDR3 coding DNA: TGTGCCAGCAGCTTACGTCCGGGACAGGAGTACCAAGAGACCCAGTACTTC. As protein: CASSLRPGQEYQETQYF. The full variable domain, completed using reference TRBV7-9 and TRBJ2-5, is DTGVSQNPRHKITKRGQNVTFRCDPISEHNRLYWYRQTLGQGPEFLTYFQNEAQLEKSRLLSDRFSAERPKGSFSTLEIQRTEQGDSAMYLCASSLRPGQEYQETQYFGPGTRLLVL.

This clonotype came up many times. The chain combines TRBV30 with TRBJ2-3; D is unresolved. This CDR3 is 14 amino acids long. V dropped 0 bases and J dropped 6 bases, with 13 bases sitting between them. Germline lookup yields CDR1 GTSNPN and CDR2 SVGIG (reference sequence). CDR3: CAWSVGLESDTQYF. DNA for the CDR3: TGTGCCTGGAGTGTAGGCCTAGAATCGGATACGCAGTATTTT.

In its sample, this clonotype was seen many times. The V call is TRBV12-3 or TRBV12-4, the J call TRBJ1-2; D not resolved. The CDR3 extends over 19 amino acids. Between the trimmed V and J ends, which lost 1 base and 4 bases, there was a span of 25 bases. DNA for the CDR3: TGTGCCAGCAGTTTAGGATCTTTCGCGGTCAGAGCCCGCCCCTATGGCTACACCTTC. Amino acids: CASSLGSFAVRARPYGYTF.

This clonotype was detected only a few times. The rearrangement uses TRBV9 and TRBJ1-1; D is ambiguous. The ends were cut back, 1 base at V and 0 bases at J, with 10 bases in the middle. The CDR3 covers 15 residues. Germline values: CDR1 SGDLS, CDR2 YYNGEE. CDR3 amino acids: CASSVQSGLNTEAFF. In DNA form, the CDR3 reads TGTGCCAGCAGCGTACAGAGTGGGTTGAACACTGAAGCTTTCTTT.

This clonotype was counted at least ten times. In DNA form, the CDR3 reads TGTGCCTGGGGCGAGTTGAACACTGAAGCTTTCTTT. Translated, it gives CAWGELNTEAFF. The rearrangement uses TRBV30 and TRBJ1-1; D is ambiguous. The CDR3 has 12 amino acids. Trimming left V 5 bases short and J 0 bases short, with 7 bases between. Germline V gives CDR1 GTSNPN, CDR2 SVGIG (reference sequence).

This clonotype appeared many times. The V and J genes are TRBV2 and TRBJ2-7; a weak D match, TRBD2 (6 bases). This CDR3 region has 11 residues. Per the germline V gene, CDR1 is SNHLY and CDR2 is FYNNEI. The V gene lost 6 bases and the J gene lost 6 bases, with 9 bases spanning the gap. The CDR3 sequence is CASSRDSEQYF. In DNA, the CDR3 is TGTGCCAGCAGCAGGGACTCCGAGCAGTACTTC.

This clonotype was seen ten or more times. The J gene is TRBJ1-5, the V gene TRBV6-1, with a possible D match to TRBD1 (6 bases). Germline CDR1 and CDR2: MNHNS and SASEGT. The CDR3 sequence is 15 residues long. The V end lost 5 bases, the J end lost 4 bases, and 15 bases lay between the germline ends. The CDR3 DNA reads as TGTGCCAGCAGTCCTAACGCACAGGGAAATCAGCCCCAGCATTTT. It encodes CASSPNAQGNQPQHF.

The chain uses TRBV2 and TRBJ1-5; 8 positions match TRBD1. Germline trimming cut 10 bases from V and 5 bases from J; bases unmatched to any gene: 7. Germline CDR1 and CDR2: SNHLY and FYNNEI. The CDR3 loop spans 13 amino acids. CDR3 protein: CAIQDREDQPQHF. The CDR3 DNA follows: TGTGCCATCCAGGACAGGGAAGATCAGCCCCAGCATTTT.

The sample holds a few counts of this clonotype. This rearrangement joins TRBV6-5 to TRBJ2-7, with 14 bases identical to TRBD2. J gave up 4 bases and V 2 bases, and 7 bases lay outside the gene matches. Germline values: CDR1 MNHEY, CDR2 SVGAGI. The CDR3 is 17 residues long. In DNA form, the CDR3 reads TGTGCCAGCAGTTACCGGACTAGCGGGAGGATGTTGTACGAGCAGTACTTC. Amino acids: CASSYRTSGRMLYEQYF.

CDR3 bases: TGCAGTGGGTCGGGACTAGCGGCATACAATGAGCAGTTCTTC. This sequence encodes CSGSGLAAYNEQFF. The rearrangement uses TRBV20-1 and TRBJ2-1; TRBD2 matches 11 bases. CDR3 size: 14 residues. J gave up 4 bases and V 7 bases, and 6 bases lay outside the gene matches. CDR1 DFQATT and CDR2 SNEGSKA come from the germline V gene (reference sequence).